A selection of T cell receptor beta chains follows, all from one sample in a study of T cell responses to AZD1222 COVID-19 vaccine. The table came from immunoSEQ multiplex PCR; TCRdb's copy has only in-frame clones and leaves some out. In the table there are around 150,000 clones, approximately 85% of which are singletons. The sample was peripheral blood, taken 28 days after the second dose of the MenACWY control vaccine. The receptors stem from an adult who received the MenACWY meningococcal vaccine as a control. CDR3s include the opening cysteine and the closing phenylalanine or tryptophan. D genes are given only for firm matches. Only some rows state a clone size, as once, few, many or a class for expanded clones.

abundance | j_gene | d_gene | v_gene | CDR3nt | CDR3aa
NA | TRBJ1-2 | TRBD1 | TRBV2 | TGTGCCAGCAGCGCGGGACAGGGGGCAGCCTATGGCTACACCTTC | CASSAGQGAAYGYTF
few | TRBJ1-3 | TRBD1 | TRBV5-1 | TGCGCCAGCAGCCCGGAGGTCCAGGGGGCTTTGTCTGGAAACACCATATATTTT | CASSPEVQGALSGNTIYF
NA | TRBJ2-5 | NA | TRBV5-5 | TGTGCCAGCAGCTTGTCTCAGGAGGCGACCCAGTACTTC | CASSLSQEATQYF
NA | TRBJ2-5 | TRBD2 | TRBV3-1/TRBV3-2 | TGTGCCAGCAGCCAAGGCGTGACTAGCGGGGCCGGGGCCCAGTACTTC | CASSQGVTSGAGAQYF
NA | TRBJ1-2 | NA | TRBV28 | TGTGCCGCCCACGGGATACCTGCTGTTCTCGGCTACACCTTC | CAAHGIPAVLGYTF
once | TRBJ2-1 | TRBD1 | TRBV7-9 | TGTGCCAGCAGCCCCCGGGACAGGGGCAATGAGCAGTTCTTC | CASSPRDRGNEQFF
once | TRBJ1-2 | TRBD1 | TRBV9 | TGTGCCAGCAGCCCCCGGGACAGGGGCTACACCTTC | CASSPRDRGYTF
NA | TRBJ1-1 | NA | TRBV30 | TGTGCCTGGATCCCCAGCGTTGTCTCCACTGAAGCTTTCTTT | CAWIPSVVSTEAFF
few | TRBJ2-4 | NA | TRBV2 | TGTGCCAGCAGCGCACAGGGTGGGAACATTCAGTACTTC | CASSAQGGNIQYF
few | TRBJ2-3 | TRBD2 | TRBV6-4 | TGTGCCAGCAGCGGACTAGCGGGAGGCACAGATACGCAGTATTTT | CASSGLAGGTDTQYF
NA | TRBJ1-5 | TRBD1 | TRBV5-8 | TGTGCCAGCAACACCCGGACAGGGCCCAATCAGCCCCAGCATTTT | CASNTRTGPNQPQHF
once | TRBJ1-3 | NA | TRBV3-1/TRBV3-2 | TGTGCCAGCAGCTGGGCCGGGGGTTCATCTTCGGGAAACACCATATATTTT | CASSWAGGSSSGNTIYF
NA | TRBJ2-2 | TRBD2 | TRBV19 | TGTGCCAGTAGTATGGTGGGAGTAGCGGGGGGTTACACCGGGGAGCTGTTTTTT | CASSMVGVAGGYTGELFF
NA | TRBJ1-5 | NA | TRBV6-2/TRBV6-3 | TGTGCCAGCAGTTACTCGACCCGGGAATATAGCAATCAGCCCCAGCATTTT | CASSYSTREYSNQPQHF
NA | TRBJ1-3 | TRBD1 | TRBV27 | TGTGCCAGCAGTTCAGGGGGGGCCTTGAGCTCTGGAAACACCATATATTTT | CASSSGGALSSGNTIYF
NA | TRBJ2-6 | NA | TRBV10-2 | TGCGCCAGCAGTAGGTCCAACGTCCTGACTTTC | CASSRSNVLTF
NA | TRBJ2-7 | TRBD1 | TRBV19 | TGTGCCAGTAGTATAGGACAGGGAAACTACGAGCAGTACTTC | CASSIGQGNYEQYF
NA | TRBJ2-2 | NA | TRBV7-9 | TGTGCCAGCCATTTTGGGGGCATTGGGAGCGGGGAGCTGTTTTTT | CASHFGGIGSGELFF
NA | TRBJ1-5 | TRBD1 | TRBV9 | TGTGCCAGCAGCACATTAATGGGGACAGGGAACCATAGCAATCAGCCCCAGCATTTT | CASSTLMGTGNHSNQPQHF
NA | TRBJ1-1 | NA | TRBV7-2 | TGTGCCAGCAGATTTCAATGGGACGGATACACTGAAGCTTTCTTT | CASRFQWDGYTEAFF
NA | TRBJ1-1 | NA | TRBV4-1 | TGCGCCAGCAGCCACCGAGGCCGGGAAAACACTGAAGCTTTCTTT | CASSHRGRENTEAFF
NA | TRBJ1-2 | NA | TRBV12-3/TRBV12-4 | TGTGCCAGCAGGGGACCCAGTAACTATGGCTACACCTTC | CASRGPSNYGYTF
NA | TRBJ1-6 | NA | TRBV13 | TGTGCCAGCAGCTTAGTTACGAGCTCCTATAATTCACCCCTCCACTTT | CASSLVTSSYNSPLHF
NA | TRBJ2-2 | NA | TRBV11-2 | TGTGCCAGCAGCTTCCCCCGCGTGGGGGGGCGGGGCACCGGGGAGCTGTTTTTT | CASSFPRVGGRGTGELFF
NA | TRBJ1-1 | NA | TRBV28 | TGTGCCACCTATTACCAGGGAGGGAACACTGAAGCTTTCTTT | CATYYQGGNTEAFF
NA | TRBJ1-2 | NA | TRBV4-3 | TGCGCCAGCAGCCTTAAAACAGACAGTTATGGCTACACCTTC | CASSLKTDSYGYTF
NA | TRBJ1-6 | NA | TRBV3-1/TRBV3-2 | TGTGCCAGCAGCCAAGCAAATCCACCCCTCCACTTT | CASSQANPPLHF
NA | TRBJ2-1 | NA | TRBV13 | TGTGCCAGCAGCTTCGAACGGAACAATGAGCAGTTCTTC | CASSFERNNEQFF
once | TRBJ2-7 | NA | TRBV6-2/TRBV6-3 | TGTGCCAGCAGTTACTCAGCGTTCGGCGAGCAGTACTTC | CASSYSAFGEQYF
NA | TRBJ1-6 | NA | TRBV5-4 | TGTGCCAGCAGCTTACCAAGGGGGGATAATTCACCCCTCCACTTT | CASSLPRGDNSPLHF
NA | TRBJ1-1 | NA | TRBV18 | TGTGCCAGCTCACCGGGGCAGGGGTCGAGGAGAACTGAAGCTTTCTTT | CASSPGQGSRRTEAFF
few | TRBJ2-5 | NA | TRBV21-1 | TGTGCCAGCAGCAAAGGGACCGGGACAGAACCAGAGACCCAGTACTTC | CASSKGTGTEPETQYF
NA | TRBJ1-4 | NA | TRBV2 | TGTGCCAGCAGTGGGCACGGTAATGAAAAACTGTTTTTT | CASSGHGNEKLFF
NA | TRBJ2-6 | NA | TRBV7-9 | TGTGCCAGCAGCTTCCTCGGTAGGGCCAACGTCCTGACTTTC | CASSFLGRANVLTF
few | TRBJ1-1 | NA | TRBV6-5 | TGTGCCAGCAGACCCGAATCGGAGATGTCTGAAGCTTTCTTT | CASRPESEMSEAFF
once | TRBJ2-1 | NA | TRBV15 | TGTGCCACCTCAGGGGAGATGCTCTACAATGAGCAGTTCTTC | CATSGEMLYNEQFF
NA | TRBJ1-3 | TRBD1 | TRBV7-9 | TGTGCCAGCAGAAAAACAGGGGTCGGAAACACCATATATTTT | CASRKTGVGNTIYF
NA | TRBJ2-1 | NA | TRBV27 | TGTGCCAGCAGTTCCCCGGTAGGGATCTACAATGAGCAGTTCTTC | CASSSPVGIYNEQFF
once | TRBJ1-4 | NA | TRBV6-1 | TGTGCCAGCAGTGAAATGGTAACTAATGAAAAACTGTTTTTT | CASSEMVTNEKLFF
NA | TRBJ1-3 | NA | TRBV5-1 | TGCGCCAGCAGCCCTGGGCACTCTGGAAACACCATATATTTT | CASSPGHSGNTIYF
NA | TRBJ1-4 | NA | TRBV2 | TGTGCCAGCAGCGATAGTCCGAGGGGAACTAATGAAAAACTGTTTTTT | CASSDSPRGTNEKLFF
NA | TRBJ2-5 | NA | TRBV7-9 | TGTGCCAGCGCCTCACGGACCCAGTACTTC | CASASRTQYF
NA | TRBJ2-2 | TRBD2 | TRBV2 | TGTGCCAGCAGGGAGACTAGCGGGGGTACCGGGGAGCTGTTTTTT | CASRETSGGTGELFF
NA | TRBJ1-5 | NA | TRBV20-1 | TGCAGTGCTAGTCTAGTAGGGCTTGGCAATCAGCCCCAGCATTTT | CSASLVGLGNQPQHF
NA | TRBJ2-3 | TRBD2 | TRBV6-1 | TGTGCCAGCAGTGGACCTCTCCTAGCGGGGGAGCCGCTTAGCACAGATACGCAGTATTTT | CASSGPLLAGEPLSTDTQYF
NA | TRBJ2-6 | TRBD1 | TRBV19 | TGTGCCAGTAGTATCCTCCCCTGGACAGGGGCCGTCTCTGGGGCCAACGTCCTGACTTTC | CASSILPWTGAVSGANVLTF
NA | TRBJ2-3 | TRBD2 | TRBV27 | TGTGCCAGCAGTCTACTAGCGGGGGGTCCTTCTAGCACAGATACGCAGTATTTT | CASSLLAGGPSSTDTQYF
NA | TRBJ2-7 | NA | TRBV18 | TGTGCCAGCTCACCAAGGGCGAGGTACCAGACCTACGAGCAGTACTTC | CASSPRARYQTYEQYF
NA | TRBJ2-2 | TRBD1 | TRBV3-1/TRBV3-2 | TGTGCCAGCAGCCCCCCCCCAGGACAGGGCCACACCGGGGAGCTGTTTTTT | CASSPPPGQGHTGELFF
NA | TRBJ2-2 | TRBD2 | TRBV4-1 | TGCGCCAGCAGCCAAGCGCAACTAGCGAATTCGAACACCGGGGAGCTGTTTTTT | CASSQAQLANSNTGELFF
NA | TRBJ2-2 | TRBD2 | TRBV3-1/TRBV3-2 | TGTGCCAGCAGCCAAGCGGGAGCGGGGGCCCTGATGGCCGGGGAGCTGTTTTTT | CASSQAGAGALMAGELFF
NA | TRBJ1-1 | NA | TRBV7-9 | TGTGCCAGCAGCCCAAGGTCAGACGGGGGCACTGAAGCTTTCTTT | CASSPRSDGGTEAFF
NA | TRBJ2-3 | NA | TRBV9 | TGTGCCAGCAGCGTAGAGAGGGGGACAGATACGCAGTATTTT | CASSVERGTDTQYF
NA | TRBJ2-3 | TRBD2 | TRBV19 | TGTGCCAGTAGTATAAGCGGGAGCGCAGATACGCAGTATTTT | CASSISGSADTQYF
NA | TRBJ1-4 | NA | TRBV3-1/TRBV3-2 | TGTGCCAGCAGCCCGTTCGGTGGTGAAAAACTGTTTTTT | CASSPFGGEKLFF
NA | TRBJ1-5 | NA | TRBV7-8 | TGTGCCAGCAGCCTCAGACAGGAACGGGGTCAGCCCCAGCATTTT | CASSLRQERGQPQHF
NA | TRBJ2-1 | TRBD2 | TRBV7-2 | TGTGCCAGCAGCTCTCTAGCGGGAGTGCAGTTCTTC | CASSSLAGVQFF
once | TRBJ2-1 | TRBD2 | TRBV3-1/TRBV3-2 | TGTGCCAGCAGCCCTAGCGGGAGCTCCTACAATGAGCAGTTCTTC | CASSPSGSSYNEQFF
NA | TRBJ1-3 | NA | TRBV12-3/TRBV12-4 | TGTGCTTTTCGGAGCTCTGGAAACACCATATATTTT | CAFRSSGNTIYF